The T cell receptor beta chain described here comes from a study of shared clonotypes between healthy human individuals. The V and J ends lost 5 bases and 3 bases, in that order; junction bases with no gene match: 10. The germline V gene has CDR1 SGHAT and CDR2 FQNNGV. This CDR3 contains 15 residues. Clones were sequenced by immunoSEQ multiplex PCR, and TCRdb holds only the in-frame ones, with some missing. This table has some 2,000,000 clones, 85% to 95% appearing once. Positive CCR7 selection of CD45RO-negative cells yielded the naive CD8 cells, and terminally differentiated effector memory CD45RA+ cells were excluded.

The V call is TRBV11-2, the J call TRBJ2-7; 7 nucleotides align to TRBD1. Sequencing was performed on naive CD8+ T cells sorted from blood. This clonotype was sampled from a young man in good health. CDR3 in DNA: TGTGCCAGCAGCCCAAACCGGGACAGTTACTACGAGCAGTACTTC. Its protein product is CASSPNRDSYYEQYF.